The present T cell receptor beta chain was sequenced within a study of early T cells in non-severe SARS-CoV-2 infection. Across the study: Chains were not paired, and sequencing was done on bulk RNA from unsorted whole blood.

Study-wide results and limits: The study's VDJdb matching favored anti-spike CD8 responses and missed private and CD4 specificities.

This clonotype came up many times. What it recognizes is unknown. Researchers attached unique molecular identifiers to individual cDNA molecules. MiXCR was run by TCRdb on the 5' RACE reads, yielding one entry per CDR3 protein. The sample holds some 28,000 distinct CDR3 sequences, about 5% seen once. CDR1 and CDR2 (germline): SGHRS, YFSETQ. The ends lost 3 bases at V and 2 bases at J; junction bases unmatched: 10. The CDR3 extends over 17 amino acids. The rearrangement uses TRBV5-1 and TRBJ1-2; 10 nucleotides align to TRBD1. The sequenced material came from whole blood. This TCR was sampled from an adult who was a healthcare worker with PCR-confirmed SARS-CoV-2 infection or an uninfected control (not recorded which). This CDR3 is CASSSGTGVHLNYGYTF. CDR3 in DNA: TGCGCCAGCAGCTCCGGGACAGGGGTCCATTTAAACTATGGCTACACCTTC.